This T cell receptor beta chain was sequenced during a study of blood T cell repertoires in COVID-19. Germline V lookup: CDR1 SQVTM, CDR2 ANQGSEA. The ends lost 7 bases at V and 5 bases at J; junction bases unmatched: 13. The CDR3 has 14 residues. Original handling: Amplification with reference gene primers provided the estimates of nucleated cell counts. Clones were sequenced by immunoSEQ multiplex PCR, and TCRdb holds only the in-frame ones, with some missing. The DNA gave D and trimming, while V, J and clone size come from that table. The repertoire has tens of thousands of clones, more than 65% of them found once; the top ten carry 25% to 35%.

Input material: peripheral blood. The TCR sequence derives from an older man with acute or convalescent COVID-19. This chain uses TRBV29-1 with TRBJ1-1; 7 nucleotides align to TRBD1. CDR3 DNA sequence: TGCAGCGGCACCCCGGGGACAGCCGGGACTGAAGCTTTCTTT. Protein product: CSGTPGTAGTEAFF.